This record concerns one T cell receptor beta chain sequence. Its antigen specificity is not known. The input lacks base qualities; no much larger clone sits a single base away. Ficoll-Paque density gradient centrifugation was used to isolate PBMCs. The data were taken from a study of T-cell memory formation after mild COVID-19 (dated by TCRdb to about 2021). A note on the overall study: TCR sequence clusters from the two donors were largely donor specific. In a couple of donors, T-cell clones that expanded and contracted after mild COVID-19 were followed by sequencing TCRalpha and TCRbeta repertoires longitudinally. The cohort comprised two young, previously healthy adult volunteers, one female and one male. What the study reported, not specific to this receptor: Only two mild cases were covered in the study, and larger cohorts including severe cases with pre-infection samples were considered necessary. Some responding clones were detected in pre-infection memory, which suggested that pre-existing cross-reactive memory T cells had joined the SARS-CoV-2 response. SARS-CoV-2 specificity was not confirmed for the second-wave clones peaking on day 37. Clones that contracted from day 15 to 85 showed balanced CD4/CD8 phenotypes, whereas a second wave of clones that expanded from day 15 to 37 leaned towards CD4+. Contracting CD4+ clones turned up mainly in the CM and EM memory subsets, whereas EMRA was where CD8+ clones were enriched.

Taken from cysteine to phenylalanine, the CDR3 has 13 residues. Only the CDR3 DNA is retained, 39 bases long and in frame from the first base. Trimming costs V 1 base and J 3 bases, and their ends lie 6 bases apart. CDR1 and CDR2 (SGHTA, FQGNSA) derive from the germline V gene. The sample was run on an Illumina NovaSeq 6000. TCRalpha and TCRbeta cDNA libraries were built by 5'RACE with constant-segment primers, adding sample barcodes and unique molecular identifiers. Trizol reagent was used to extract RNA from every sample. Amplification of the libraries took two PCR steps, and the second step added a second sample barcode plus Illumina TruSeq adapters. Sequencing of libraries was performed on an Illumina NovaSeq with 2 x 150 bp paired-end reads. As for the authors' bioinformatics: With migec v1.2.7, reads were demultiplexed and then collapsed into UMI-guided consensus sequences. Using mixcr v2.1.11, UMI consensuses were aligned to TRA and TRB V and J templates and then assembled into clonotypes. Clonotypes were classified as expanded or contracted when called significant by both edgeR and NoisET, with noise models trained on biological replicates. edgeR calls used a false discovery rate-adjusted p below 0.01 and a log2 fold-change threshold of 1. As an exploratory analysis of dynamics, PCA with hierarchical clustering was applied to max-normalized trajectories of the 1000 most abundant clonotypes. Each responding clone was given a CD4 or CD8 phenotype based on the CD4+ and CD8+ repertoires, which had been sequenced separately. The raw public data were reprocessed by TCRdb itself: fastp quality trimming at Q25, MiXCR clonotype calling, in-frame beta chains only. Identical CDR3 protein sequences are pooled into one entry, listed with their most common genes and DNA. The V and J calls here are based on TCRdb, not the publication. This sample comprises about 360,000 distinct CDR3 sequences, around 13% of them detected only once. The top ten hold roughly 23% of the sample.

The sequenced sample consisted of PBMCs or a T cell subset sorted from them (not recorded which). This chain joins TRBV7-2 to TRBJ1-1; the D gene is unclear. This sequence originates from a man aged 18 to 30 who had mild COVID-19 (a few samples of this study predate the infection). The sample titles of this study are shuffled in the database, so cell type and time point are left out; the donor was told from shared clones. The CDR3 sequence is CASSLELYTEAFF. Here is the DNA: TGTGCCAGCAGCTTAGAGTTGTACACTGAAGCTTTCTTT. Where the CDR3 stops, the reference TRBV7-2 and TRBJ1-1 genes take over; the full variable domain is GAGVSQSPSNKVTEKGKDVELRCDPISGHTALYWYRQSLGQGLEFLIYFQGNSAPDKSGLPSDRFSAERTGGSVSTLTIQRTQQEDSAVYLCASSLELYTEAFFGQGTRLTVV.